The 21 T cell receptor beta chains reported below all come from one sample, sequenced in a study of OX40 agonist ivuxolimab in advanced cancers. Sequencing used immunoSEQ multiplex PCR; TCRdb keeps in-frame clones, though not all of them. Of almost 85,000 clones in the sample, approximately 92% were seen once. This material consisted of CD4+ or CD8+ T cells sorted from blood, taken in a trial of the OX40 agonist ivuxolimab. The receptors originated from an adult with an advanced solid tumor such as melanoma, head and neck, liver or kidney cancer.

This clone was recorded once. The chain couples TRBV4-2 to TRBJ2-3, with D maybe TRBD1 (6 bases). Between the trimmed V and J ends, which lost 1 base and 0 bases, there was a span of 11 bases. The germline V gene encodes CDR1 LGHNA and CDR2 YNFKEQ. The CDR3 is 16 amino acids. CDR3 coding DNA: TGTGCCAGCAGCCAAGTGGGACACACCAGCACAGATACGCAGTATTTT. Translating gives CASSQVGHTSTDTQYF.

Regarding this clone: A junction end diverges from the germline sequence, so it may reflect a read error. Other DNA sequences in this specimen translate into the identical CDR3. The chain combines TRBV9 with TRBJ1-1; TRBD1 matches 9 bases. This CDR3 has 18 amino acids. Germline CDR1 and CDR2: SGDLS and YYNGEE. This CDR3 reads CASSVEDDGQGRDTEAFF. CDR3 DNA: TGTGCCAGCAGCGTAGAAGATGACGGACAGGGGCGGGACACTGAAGCTTTTTTT.

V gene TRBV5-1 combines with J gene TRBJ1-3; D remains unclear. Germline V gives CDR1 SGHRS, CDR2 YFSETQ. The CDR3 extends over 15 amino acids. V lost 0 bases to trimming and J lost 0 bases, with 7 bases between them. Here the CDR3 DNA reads TGCGCCAGCAGCTTGGTGGGCCTCTCTGGAAACACCATATATTTT. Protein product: CASSLVGLSGNTIYF.

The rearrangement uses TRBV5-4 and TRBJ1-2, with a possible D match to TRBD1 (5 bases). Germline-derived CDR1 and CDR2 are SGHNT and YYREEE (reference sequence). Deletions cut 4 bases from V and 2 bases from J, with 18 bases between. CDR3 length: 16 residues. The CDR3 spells CASSLGVGTANYGYTF. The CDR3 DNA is TGTGCCAGCAGCCTGGGTGTTGGGACCGCAAACTATGGCTACACCTTC.

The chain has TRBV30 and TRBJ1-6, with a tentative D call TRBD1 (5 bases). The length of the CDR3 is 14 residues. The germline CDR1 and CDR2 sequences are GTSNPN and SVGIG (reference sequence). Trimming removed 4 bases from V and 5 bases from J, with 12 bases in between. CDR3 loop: CAWTRTNDNSPLHF. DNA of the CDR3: TGTGCCTGGACGAGGACAAATGATAATTCACCCCTCCACTTT. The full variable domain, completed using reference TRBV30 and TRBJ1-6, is SQTIHQWPATLVQPVGSPLSLECTVEGTSNPNLYWYRQAAGRGLQLLFYSVGIGQISSEVPQNLSASRPQDRQFILSSKKLLLSDSGFYLCAWTRTNDNSPLHFGNGTRLTVT.

The CDR3, as DNA: TGTGCCAGCAGTTTACAAGGGCGGGCCTATGGCTACACCTTC. Translation: CASSLQGRAYGYTF. This chain uses TRBV28 with TRBJ1-2; D not resolved. From germline, CDR1 is MDHEN and CDR2 SYDVKM. V was pared by 2 bases and J by 4 bases, with 11 bases between. The CDR3 is 14 amino acids.

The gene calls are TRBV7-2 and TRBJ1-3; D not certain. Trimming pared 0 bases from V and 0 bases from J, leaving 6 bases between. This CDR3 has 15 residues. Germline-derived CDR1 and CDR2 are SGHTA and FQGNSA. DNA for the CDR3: TGTGCCAGCAGCTTAGCACTGAGCTCTGGAAACACCATATATTTT. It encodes CASSLALSSGNTIYF.

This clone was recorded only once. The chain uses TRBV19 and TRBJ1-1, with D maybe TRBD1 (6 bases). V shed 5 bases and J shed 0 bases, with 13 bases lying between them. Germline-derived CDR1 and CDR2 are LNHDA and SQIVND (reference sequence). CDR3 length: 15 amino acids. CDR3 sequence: CASSPWTDLNTEAFF. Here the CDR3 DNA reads TGTGCCAGTAGTCCTTGGACAGATTTGAACACTGAAGCTTTCTTT.

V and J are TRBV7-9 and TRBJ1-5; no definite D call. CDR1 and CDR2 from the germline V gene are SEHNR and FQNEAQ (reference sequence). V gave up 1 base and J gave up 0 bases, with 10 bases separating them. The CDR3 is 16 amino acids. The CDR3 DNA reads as TGTGCCAGCAGCTTAGGCAGCAGTTATAGCAATCAGCCCCAGCATTTT. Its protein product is CASSLGSSYSNQPQHF. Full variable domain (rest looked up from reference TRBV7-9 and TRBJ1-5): DTGVSQNPRHKITKRGQNVTFRCDPISEHNRLYWYRQTLGQGPEFLTYFQNEAQLEKSRLLSDRFSAERPKGSFSTLEIQRTEQGDSAMYLCASSLGSSYSNQPQHFGDGTRLSIL.

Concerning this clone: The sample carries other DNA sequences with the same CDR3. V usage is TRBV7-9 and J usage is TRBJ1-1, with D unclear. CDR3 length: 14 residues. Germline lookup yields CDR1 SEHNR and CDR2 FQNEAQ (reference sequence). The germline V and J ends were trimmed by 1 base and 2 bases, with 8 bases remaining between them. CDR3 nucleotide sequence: TGTGCCAGCAGCTTAGGCCAGCTAAACACTGAAGCTTTCTTT. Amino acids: CASSLGQLNTEAFF. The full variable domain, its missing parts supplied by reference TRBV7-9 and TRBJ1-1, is DTGVSQNPRHKITKRGQNVTFRCDPISEHNRLYWYRQTLGQGPEFLTYFQNEAQLEKSRLLSDRFSAERPKGSFSTLEIQRTEQGDSAMYLCASSLGQLNTEAFFGQGTRLTVV.

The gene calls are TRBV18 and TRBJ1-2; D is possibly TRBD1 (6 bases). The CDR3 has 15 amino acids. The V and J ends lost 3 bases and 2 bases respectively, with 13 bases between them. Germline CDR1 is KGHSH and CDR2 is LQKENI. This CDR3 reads CASSPGPGANYGYTF. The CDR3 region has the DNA TGTGCCAGCTCACCCGGTCCGGGGGCCAACTATGGCTACACCTTC.

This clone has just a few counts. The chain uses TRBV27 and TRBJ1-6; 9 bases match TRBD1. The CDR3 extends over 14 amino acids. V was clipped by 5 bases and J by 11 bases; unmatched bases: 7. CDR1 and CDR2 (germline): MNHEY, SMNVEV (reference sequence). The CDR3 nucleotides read TGTGCCAGCAGTGCAACAGGGGGCAGGGCACCCCTCCACTTT. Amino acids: CASSATGGRAPLHF.

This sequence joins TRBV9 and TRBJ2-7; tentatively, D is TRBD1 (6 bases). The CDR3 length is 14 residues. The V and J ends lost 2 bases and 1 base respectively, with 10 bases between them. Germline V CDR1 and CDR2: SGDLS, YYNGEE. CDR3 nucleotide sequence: TGTGCCAGCAGCGTTTCCGGACAGTCCTACGAGCAGTACTTC. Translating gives CASSVSGQSYEQYF. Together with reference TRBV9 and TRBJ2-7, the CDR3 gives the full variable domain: DSGVTQTPKHLITATGQRVTLRCSPRSGDLSVYWYQQSLDQGLQFLIQYYNGEERAKGNILERFSAQQFPDLHSELNLSSLELGDSALYFCASSVSGQSYEQYFGPGTRLTVT.

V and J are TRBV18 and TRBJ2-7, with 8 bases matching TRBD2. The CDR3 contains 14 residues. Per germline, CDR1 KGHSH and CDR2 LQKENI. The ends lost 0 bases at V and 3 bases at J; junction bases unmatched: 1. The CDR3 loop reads CASSPPGTSYEQYF. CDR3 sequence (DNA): TGTGCCAGCTCACCACCCGGGACTAGCTACGAGCAGTACTTC.

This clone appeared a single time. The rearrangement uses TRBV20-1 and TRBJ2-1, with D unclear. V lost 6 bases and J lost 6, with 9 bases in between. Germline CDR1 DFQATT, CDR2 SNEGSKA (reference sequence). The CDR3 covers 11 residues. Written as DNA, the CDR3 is TGCAGTGCCCAAATTGTCAATGAGCAGTTCTTC. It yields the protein CSAQIVNEQFF.

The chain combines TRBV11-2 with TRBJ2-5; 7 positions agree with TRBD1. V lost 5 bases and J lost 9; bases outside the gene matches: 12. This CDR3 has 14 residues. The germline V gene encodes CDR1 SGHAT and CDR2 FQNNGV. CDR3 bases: TGTGCCAGCAGCGGCGACAGGGCCGCTTCGTCCCAGTACTTC. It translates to CASSGDRAASSQYF.

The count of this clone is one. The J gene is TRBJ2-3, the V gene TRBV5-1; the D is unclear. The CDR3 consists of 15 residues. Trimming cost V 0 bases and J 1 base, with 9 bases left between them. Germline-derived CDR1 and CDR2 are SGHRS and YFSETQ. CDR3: CASSLAVSGTDTQYF. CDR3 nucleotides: TGCGCCAGCAGCTTGGCGGTATCGGGCACAGATACGCAGTATTTT.

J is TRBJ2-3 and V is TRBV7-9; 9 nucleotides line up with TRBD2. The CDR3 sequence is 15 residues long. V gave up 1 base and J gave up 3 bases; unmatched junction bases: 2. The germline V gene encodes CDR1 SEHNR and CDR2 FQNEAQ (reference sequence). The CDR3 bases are TGTGCCAGCAGCTTAGGGCTAGCGGGAACAGATACGCAGTATTTT. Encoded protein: CASSLGLAGTDTQYF.

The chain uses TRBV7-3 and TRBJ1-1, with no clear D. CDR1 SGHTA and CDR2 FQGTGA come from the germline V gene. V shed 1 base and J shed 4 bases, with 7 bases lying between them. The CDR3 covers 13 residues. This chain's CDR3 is CASSLREGTEAFF. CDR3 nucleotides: TGTGCCAGCAGCTTAAGGGAGGGCACTGAAGCTTTCTTT. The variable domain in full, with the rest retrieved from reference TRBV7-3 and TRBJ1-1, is GAGVSQTPSNKVTEKGKYVELRCDPISGHTALYWYRQSLGQGPEFLIYFQGTGAADDSGLPNDRFFAVRPEGSVSTLKIQRTERGDSAVYLCASSLREGTEAFFGQGTRLTVV.

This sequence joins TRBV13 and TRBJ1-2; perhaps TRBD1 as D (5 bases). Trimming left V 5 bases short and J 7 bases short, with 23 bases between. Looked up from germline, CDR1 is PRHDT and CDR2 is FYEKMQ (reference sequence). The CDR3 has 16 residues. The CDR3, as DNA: TGTGCCAGCAGCCCCACACCGGGACCTCAAGGGTCTGGCTACACCTTC. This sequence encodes CASSPTPGPQGSGYTF.

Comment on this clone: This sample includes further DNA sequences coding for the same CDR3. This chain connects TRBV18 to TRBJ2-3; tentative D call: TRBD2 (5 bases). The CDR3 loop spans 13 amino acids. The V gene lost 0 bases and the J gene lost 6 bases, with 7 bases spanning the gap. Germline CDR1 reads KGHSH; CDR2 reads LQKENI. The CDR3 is CASSPPSADTQYF. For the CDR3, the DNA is TGTGCCAGCTCACCACCTAGCGCCGATACGCAGTATTTT.